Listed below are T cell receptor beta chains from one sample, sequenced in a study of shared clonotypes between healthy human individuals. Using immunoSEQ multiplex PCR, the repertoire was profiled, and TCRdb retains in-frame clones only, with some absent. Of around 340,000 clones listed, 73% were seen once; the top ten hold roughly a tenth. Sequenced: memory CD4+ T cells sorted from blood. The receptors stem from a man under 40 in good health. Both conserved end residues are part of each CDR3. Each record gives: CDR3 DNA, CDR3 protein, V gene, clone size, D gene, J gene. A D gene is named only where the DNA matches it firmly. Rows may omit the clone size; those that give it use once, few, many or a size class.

TGTGCCAGCAGACCGGGACAGGGGGCGGTCGAGCAGTACTTC CASRPGQGAVEQYF TRBV6-6 . TRBD1 TRBJ2-7
TGTGCCTGGAGTCTTGGCGGGAGTAGGGCAGATACGCAGTATTTT CAWSLGGSRADTQYF TRBV30 few TRBD2 TRBJ2-3
TGTGCCAGCTCACCGACATTAGACACTGAAGCTTTCTTT CASSPTLDTEAFF TRBV18 . . TRBJ1-1
TGTGCCAGCAGCCAGCCAGAAAACATTCAGTACTTC CASSQPENIQYF TRBV7-2 . . TRBJ2-4
TGTGCCAGTAAAGTCGGTCGCGTTCGCACTGAAGCTTTCTTT CASKVGRVRTEAFF TRBV19 . . TRBJ1-1
TGTGCCTGGAGGGGGGGTCCCGCTCGTACGCAGTATTTT CAWRGGPARTQYF TRBV30 . . TRBJ2-3
TGTGCCAGCAGCTTAGTATGGGACAGCTCCTACGAGCAGTACTTC CASSLVWDSSYEQYF TRBV11-2 once TRBD1 TRBJ2-7
TGCAGCGTTGAGTGGGGAGGGGGGCAGTACTTC CSVEWGGGQYF TRBV29-1 few . TRBJ2-7
TGTGCCATCAAAGAGCGGGGGGGCTTGACAGATACGCAGTATTTT CAIKERGGLTDTQYF TRBV10-3 . TRBD2 TRBJ2-3
TGCGCCAGCAGCCAAGAATCACACTATGGCTACACCTTC CASSQESHYGYTF TRBV4-3 . . TRBJ1-2
TGTGCCAGCAGTTTACAGCGGGTGAACACCGGGGAGCTGTTTTTT CASSLQRVNTGELFF TRBV27 . . TRBJ2-2
TGTGCCATCAGTGAGAAGGGCGCCATCGGCTACACCTTC CAISEKGAIGYTF TRBV10-3 many . TRBJ1-2